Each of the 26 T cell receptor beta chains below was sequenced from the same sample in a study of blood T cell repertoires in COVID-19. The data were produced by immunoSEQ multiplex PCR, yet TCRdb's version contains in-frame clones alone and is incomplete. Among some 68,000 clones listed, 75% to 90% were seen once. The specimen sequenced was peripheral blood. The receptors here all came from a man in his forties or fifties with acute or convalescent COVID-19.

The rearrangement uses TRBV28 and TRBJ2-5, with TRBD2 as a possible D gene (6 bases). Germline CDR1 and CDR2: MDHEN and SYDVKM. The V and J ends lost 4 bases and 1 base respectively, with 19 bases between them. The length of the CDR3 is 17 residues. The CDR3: CASSSNRDSQSQETQYF. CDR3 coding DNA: TGTGCCAGCAGTTCTAACCGGGACTCACAATCCCAAGAGACCCAGTACTTC. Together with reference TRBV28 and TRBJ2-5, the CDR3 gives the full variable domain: DVKVTQSSRYLVKRTGEKVFLECVQDMDHENMFWYRQDPGLGLRLIYFSYDVKMKEKGDIPEGYSVSREKKERFSLILESASTNQTSMYLCASSSNRDSQSQETQYFGPGTRLLVL.

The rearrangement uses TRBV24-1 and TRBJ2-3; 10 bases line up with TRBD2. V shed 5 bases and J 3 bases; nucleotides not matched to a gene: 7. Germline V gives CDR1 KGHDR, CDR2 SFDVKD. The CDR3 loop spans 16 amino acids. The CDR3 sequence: CATSGVSGLATDTQYF. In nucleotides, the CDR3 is TGTGCCACCAGTGGCGTTTCGGGACTAGCGACAGATACGCAGTATTTT.

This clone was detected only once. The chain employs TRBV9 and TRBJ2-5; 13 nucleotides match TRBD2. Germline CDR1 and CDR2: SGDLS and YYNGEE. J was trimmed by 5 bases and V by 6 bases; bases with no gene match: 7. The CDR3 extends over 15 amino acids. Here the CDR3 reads CASTRTSGSWETQYF. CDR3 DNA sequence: TGTGCCAGCACCAGGACTAGCGGGAGTTGGGAGACCCAGTACTTC. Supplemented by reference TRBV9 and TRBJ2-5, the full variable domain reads DSGVTQTPKHLITATGQRVTLRCSPRSGDLSVYWYQQSLDQGLQFLIQYYNGEERAKGNILERFSAQQFPDLHSELNLSSLELGDSALYFCASTRTSGSWETQYFGPGTRLLVL.

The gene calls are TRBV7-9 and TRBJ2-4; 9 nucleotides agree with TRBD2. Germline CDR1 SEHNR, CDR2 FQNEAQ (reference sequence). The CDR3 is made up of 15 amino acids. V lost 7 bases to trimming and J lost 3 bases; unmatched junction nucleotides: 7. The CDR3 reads CASTSGGLIKNIQYF. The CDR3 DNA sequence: TGTGCCAGCACCAGCGGGGGGCTTATCAAAAACATTCAGTACTTC.

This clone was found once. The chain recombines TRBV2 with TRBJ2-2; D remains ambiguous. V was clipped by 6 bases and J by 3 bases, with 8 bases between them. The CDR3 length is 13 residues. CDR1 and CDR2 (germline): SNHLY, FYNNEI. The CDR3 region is CASRIQYTGELFF. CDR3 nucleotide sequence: TGTGCCAGCAGAATACAGTACACCGGGGAGCTGTTTTTT. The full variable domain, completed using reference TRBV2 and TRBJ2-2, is EPEVTQTPSHQVTQMGQEVILRCVPISNHLYFYWYRQILGQKVEFLVSFYNNEISEKSEIFDDQFSVERPDGSNFTLKIRSTKLEDSAMYFCASRIQYTGELFFGEGSRLTVL.

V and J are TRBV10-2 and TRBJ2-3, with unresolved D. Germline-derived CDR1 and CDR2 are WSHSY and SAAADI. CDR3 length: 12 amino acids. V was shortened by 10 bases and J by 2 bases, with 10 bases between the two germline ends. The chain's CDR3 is CATSRSTDTQYF. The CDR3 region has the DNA TGCGCCACCTCGCGCTCCACAGATACGCAGTATTTT.

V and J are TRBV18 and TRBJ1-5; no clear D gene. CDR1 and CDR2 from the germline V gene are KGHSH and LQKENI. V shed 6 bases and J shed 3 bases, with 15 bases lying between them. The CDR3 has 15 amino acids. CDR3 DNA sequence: TGTGCCAGCTCCGATTTTCCAGTGGCCAATCAGCCCCAGCATTTT. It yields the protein CASSDFPVANQPQHF.

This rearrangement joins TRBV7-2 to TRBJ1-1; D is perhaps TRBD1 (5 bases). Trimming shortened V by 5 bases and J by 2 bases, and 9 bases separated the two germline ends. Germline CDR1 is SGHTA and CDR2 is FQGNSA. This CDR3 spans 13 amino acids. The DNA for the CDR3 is TGTGCCAGCAGCCCCGGACATAACACTGAAGCTTTCTTT. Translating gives CASSPGHNTEAFF. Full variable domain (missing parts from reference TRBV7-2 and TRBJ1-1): GAGVSQSPSNKVTEKGKDVELRCDPISGHTALYWYRQSLGQGLEFLIYFQGNSAPDKSGLPSDRFSAERTGGSVSTLTIQRTQQEDSAVYLCASSPGHNTEAFFGQGTRLTVV.

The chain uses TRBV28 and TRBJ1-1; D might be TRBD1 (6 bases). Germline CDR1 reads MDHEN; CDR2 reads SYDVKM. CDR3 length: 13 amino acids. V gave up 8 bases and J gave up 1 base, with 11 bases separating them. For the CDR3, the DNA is TGTGCCAGCGGCGTAGGGGGGAACACTGAAGCTTTCTTT. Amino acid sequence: CASGVGGNTEAFF. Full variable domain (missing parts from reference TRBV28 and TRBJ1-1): DVKVTQSSRYLVKRTGEKVFLECVQDMDHENMFWYRQDPGLGLRLIYFSYDVKMKEKGDIPEGYSVSREKKERFSLILESASTNQTSMYLCASGVGGNTEAFFGQGTRLTVV.

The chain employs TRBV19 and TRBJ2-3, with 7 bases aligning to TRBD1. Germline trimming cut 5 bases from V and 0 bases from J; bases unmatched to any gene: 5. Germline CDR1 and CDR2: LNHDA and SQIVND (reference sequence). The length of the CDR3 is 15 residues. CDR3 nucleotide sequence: TGTGCCAGTAGTTTGACAGGGCGAAGCACAGATACGCAGTATTTT. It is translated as CASSLTGRSTDTQYF.

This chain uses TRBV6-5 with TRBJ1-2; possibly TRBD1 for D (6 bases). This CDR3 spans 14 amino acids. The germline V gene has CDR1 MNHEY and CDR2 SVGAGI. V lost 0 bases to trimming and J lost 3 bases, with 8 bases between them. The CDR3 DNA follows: TGTGCCAGCAGTTACTCGTCAGGGGACTATGGCTACACCTTC. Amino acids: CASSYSSGDYGYTF.

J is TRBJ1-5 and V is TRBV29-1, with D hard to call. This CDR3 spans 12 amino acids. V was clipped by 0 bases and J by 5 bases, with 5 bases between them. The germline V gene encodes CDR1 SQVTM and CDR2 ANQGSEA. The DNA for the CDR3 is TGCAGCGTTGAAGATTTCGATCAGCCCCAGCATTTT. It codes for CSVEDFDQPQHF.

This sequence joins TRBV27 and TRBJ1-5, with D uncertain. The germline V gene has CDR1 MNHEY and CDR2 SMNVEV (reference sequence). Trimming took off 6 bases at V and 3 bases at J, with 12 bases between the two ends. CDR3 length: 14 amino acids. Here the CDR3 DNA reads TGTGCCAGCAGGGGAGCAGCGCCCAATCAGCCCCAGCATTTT. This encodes CASRGAAPNQPQHF.

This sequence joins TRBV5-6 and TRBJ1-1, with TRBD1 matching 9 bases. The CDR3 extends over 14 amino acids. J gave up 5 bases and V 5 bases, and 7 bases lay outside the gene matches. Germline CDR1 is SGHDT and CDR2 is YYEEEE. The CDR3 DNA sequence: TGTGCCAGCAGTTCGGGACAGGGAGGGACTGAAGCTTTCTTT. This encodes CASSSGQGGTEAFF.

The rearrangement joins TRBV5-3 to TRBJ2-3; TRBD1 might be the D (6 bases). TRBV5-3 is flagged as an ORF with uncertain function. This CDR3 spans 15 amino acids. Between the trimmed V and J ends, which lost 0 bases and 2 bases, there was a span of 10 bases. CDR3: CARSLGQENTDTQYF. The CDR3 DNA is TGTGCCAGAAGCTTGGGACAGGAGAACACAGATACGCAGTATTTT.

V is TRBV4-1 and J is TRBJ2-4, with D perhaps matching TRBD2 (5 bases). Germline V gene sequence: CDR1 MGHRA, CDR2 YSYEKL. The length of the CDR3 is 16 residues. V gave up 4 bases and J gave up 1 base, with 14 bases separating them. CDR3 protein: CASSLRAGMAKNIQYF. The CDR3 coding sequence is TGCGCCAGCAGCCTGAGGGCGGGTATGGCCAAAAACATTCAGTACTTC.

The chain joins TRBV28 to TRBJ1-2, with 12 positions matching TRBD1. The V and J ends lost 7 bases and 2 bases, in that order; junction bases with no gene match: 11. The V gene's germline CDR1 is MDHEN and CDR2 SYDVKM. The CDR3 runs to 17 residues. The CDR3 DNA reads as TGTGCCAGCAAAGGGACAGGGGGCTTTAGTGTAAACTATGGCTACACCTTC. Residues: CASKGTGGFSVNYGYTF.

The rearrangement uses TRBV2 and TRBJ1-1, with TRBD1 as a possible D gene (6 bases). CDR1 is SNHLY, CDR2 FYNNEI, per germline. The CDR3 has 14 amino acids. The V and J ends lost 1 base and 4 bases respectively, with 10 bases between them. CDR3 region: CASSEEGVGTEAFF. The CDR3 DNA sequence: TGTGCCAGCAGTGAAGAGGGGGTTGGCACTGAAGCTTTCTTT.

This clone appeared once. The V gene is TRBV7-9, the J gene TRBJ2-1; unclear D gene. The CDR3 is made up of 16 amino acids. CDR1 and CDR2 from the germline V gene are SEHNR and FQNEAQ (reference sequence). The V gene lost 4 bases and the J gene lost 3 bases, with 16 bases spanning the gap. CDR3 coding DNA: TGTGCCAGCAGCTCCCCTGCGTCTACGAGCTACAATGAGCAGTTCTTC. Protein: CASSSPASTSYNEQFF. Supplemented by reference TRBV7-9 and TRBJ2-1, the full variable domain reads DTGVSQNPRHKITKRGQNVTFRCDPISEHNRLYWYRQTLGQGPEFLTYFQNEAQLEKSRLLSDRFSAERPKGSFSTLEIQRTEQGDSAMYLCASSSPASTSYNEQFFGPGTRLTVL.

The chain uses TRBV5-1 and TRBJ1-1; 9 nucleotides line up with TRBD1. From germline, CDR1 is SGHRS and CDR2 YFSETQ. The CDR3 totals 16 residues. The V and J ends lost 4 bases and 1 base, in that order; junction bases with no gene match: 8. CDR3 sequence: CASSKQSDRGNTEAFF. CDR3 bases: TGCGCCAGCAGCAAACAATCGGACAGGGGGAACACTGAAGCTTTCTTT.

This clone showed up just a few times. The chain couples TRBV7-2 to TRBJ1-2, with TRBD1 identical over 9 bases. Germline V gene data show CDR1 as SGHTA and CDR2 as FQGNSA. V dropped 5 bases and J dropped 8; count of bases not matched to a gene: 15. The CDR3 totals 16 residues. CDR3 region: CASSAGQGGISGGYTF. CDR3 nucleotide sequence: TGTGCCAGCAGCGCGGGACAGGGAGGAATCTCGGGCGGCTACACCTTC.

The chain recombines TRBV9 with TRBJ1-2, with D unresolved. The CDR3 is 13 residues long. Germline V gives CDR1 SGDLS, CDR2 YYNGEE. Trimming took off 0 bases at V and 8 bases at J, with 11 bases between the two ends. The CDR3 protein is CASSVGRGRGYTF. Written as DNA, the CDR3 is TGTGCCAGCAGCGTAGGTAGAGGGCGGGGCTACACCTTC.

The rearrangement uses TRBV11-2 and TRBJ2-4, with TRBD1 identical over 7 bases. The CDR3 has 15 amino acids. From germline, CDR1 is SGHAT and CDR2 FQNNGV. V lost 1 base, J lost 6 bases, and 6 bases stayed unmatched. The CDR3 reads CASSLVQGTGNIQYF. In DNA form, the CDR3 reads TGTGCCAGCAGCTTAGTACAGGGGACGGGAAACATTCAGTACTTC.

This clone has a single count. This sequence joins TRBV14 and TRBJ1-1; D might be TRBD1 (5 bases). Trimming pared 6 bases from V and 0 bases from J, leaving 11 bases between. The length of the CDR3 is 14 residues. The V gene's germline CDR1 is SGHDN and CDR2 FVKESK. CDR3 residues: CASSQGLMNTEAFF. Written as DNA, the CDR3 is TGTGCCAGCAGTCAGGGACTGATGAACACTGAAGCTTTCTTT.

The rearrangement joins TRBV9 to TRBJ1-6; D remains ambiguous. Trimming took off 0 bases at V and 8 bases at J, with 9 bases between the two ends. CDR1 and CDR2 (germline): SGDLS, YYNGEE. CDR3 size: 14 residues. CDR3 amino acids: CASSVEAQYSPLHF. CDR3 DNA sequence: TGTGCCAGCAGCGTAGAGGCACAGTATTCACCCCTCCACTTT.

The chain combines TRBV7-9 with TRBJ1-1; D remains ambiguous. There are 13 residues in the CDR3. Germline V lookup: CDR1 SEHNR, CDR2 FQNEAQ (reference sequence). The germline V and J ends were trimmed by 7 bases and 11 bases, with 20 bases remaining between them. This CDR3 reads CASTSTGWDVAFF. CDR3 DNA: TGTGCCAGCACATCGACGGGGTGGGATGTGGCTTTCTTT.